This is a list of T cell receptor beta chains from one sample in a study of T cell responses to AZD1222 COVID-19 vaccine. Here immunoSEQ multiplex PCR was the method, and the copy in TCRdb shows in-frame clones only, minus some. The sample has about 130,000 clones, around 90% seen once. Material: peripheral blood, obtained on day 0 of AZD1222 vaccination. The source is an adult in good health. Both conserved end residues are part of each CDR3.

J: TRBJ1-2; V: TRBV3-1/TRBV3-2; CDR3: CASSQPPPTDYGYTF
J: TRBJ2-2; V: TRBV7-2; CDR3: CASSFGSGTKPGELFF
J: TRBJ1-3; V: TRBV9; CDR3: CASSFSGNTIYF
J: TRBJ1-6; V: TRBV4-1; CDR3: CASSQESALDNSPLHF
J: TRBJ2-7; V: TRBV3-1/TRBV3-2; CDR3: CASSHRSGGVYEQYF
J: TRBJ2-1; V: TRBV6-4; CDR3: CASSDVDSYNEQFF
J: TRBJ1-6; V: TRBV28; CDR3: CASRPTFRTSPLHF
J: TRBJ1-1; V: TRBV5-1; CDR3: CASSVTGEAFF
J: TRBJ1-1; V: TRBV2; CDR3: CASNPTGVNTEAFF
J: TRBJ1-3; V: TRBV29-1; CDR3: CSATGSSGNTIYF
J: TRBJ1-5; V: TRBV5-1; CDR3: CASSPGVYSNQPQHF
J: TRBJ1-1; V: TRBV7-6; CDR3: CASSLSIQSLTEAFF
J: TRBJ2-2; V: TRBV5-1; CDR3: CASRPSTAHSTGELFF
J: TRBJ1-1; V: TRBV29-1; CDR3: CSVERRGPVNGAFF
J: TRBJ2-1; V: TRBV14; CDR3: CASSQDNSGLYNEQFF
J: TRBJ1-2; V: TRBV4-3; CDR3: CASSRRTEGWDGYTF
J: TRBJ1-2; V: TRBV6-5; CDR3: CASIGASRGGYTF
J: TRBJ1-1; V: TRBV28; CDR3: CASFSTAKAFF
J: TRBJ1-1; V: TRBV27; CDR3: CASSLYTGMTEAFF
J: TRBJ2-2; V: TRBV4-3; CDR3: CASSQPTSSNTGELFF
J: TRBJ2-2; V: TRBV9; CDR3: CASSIDRRTGELFF
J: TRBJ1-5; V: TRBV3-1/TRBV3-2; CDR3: CASSQDFPGDSNQPQHF
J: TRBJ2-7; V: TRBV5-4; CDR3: CASSLGGGLAGYEQYF
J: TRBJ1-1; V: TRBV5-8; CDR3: CASSLKRGTEAFF
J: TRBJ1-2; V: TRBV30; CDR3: CACPQGTTRGANYGYTF
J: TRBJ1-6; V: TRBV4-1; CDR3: CASSQGDRGRVSPLHF
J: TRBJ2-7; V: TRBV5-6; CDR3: CASSLGLAGGPTYF
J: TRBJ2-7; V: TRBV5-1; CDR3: CASSVAGQQYEQYF
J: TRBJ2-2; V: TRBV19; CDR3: CASTGTSGIVTGELFF
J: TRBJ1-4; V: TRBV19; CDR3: CASTQQGSANEKLFF
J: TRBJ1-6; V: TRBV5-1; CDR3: CASSLGPRITSSYNSPLHF
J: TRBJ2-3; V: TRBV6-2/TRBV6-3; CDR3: CASSEPGTASTDTQYF
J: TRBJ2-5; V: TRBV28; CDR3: CASSFFGAETQYF
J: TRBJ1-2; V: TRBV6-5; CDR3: CASSYSSQGGEYGYTF
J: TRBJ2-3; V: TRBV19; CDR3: CASSILEGLTDTQYF
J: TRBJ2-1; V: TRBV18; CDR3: CASSPLSQGGNEQFF
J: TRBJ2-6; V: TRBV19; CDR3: CASSMGRSSGANVLTF
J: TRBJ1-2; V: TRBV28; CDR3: CASSFGGRGYTF
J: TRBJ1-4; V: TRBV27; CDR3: CASSSTGRYEKLFF
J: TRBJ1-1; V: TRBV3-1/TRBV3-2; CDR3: CASSLLNTEAFF
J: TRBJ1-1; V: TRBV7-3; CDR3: CASSLTGGGTEAFF
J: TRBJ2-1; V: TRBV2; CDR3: CASYHRTDEQFF
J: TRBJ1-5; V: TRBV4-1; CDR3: CASSQDRVGPQPQHF
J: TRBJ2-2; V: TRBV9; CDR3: CASSQSGGLAGGRFTGELFF
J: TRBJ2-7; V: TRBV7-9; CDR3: CASSLAHTGRTYEQYF
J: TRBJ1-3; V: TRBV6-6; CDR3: CASSYLATISGNTIYF